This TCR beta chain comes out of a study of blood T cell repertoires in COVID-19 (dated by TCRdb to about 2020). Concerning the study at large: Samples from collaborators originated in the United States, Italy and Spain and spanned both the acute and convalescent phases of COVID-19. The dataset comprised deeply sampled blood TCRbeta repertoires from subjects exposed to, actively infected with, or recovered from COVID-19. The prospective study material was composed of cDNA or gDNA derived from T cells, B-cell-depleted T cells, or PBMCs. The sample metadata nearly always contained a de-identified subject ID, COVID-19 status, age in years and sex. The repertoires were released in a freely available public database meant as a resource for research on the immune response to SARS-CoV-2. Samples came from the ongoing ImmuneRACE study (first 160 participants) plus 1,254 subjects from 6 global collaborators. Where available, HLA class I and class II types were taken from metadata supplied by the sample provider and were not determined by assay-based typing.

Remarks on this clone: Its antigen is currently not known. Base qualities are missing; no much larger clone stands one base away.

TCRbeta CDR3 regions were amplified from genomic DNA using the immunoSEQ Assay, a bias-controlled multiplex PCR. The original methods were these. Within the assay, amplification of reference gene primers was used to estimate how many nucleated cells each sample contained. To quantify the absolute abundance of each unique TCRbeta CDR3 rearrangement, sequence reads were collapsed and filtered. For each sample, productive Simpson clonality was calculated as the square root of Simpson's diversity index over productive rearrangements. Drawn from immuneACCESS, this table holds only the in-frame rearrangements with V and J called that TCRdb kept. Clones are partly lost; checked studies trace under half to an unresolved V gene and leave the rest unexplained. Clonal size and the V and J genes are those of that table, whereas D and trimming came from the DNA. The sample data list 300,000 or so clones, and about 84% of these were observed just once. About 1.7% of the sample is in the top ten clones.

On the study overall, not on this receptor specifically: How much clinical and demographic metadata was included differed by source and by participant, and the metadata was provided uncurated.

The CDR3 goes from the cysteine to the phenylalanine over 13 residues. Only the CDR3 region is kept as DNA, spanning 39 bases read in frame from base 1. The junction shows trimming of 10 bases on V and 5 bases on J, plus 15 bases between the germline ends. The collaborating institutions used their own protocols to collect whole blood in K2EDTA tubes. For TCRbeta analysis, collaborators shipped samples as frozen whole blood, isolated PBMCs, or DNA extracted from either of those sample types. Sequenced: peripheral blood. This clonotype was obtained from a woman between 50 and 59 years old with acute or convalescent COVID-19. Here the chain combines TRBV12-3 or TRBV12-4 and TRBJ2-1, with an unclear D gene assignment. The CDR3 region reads CATLLRGHNEQFF. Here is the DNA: TGTGCCACCCTTCTCCGCGGTCACAATGAGCAGTTCTTC.